This T cell receptor beta chain was captured by sequencing in a study of graft-versus-host responses after intestinal transplantation. Study-level information: For around three years after anti-thymocyte globulin induction, all recipients took tacrolimus and steroids.

Libraries were prepared by immunoSEQ multiplex PCR; TCRdb keeps only in-frame clonotypes and omits some of them. This table holds 89,000 or so clones, roughly 85% found once. As regards this clone: Its antigen is currently unknown.

Study outcomes and limitations: GvH clonotypes were identified within recipient marrow, with a subset emerging first in ileum or blood. Peak circulating GvH clone levels tracked with early post-transplant HvG declines.

Sequenced here: unstimulated CD4+ T cells sorted from spleen or lymph node cells, sampled before intestinal transplant. The clonotype was recovered from a human donor who received an intestinal transplant.

The CDR3 loop is CASSEQAGGGNEQFF. In DNA, the CDR3 is TGTGCCAGCAGTGAGCAAGCGGGAGGAGGCAATGAGCAGTTCTTC. The chain carries TRBV2 and TRBJ2-1; TRBD2 matches 9 bases. The trim removed 3 bases at V and 6 bases at J, leaving 6 bases unmatched. Per germline, CDR1 SNHLY and CDR2 FYNNEI. The CDR3 covers 15 residues.